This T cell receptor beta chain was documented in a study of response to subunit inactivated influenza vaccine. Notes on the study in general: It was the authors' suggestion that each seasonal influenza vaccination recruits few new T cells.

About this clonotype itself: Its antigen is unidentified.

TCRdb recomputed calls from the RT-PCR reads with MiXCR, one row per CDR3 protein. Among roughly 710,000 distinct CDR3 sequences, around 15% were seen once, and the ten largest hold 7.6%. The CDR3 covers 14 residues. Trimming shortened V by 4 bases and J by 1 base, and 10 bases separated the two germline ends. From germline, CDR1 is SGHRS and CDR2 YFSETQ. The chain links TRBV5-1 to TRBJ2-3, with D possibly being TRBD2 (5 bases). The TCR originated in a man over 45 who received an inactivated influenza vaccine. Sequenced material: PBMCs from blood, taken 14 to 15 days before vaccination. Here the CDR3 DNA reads TGCGCCAGCAGCACGGACTCCGGCACAGATACGCAGTATTTT. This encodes CASSTDSGTDTQYF.